Shown below are 20 T cell receptor beta chains from a single sample sequenced in a study of response to subunit inactivated influenza vaccine. Each CDR3 protein is one row after TCRdb ran MiXCR on the RT-PCR reads. The sample contains roughly 190,000 distinct CDR3 sequences, around 12% of which appear only once. These same data were also listed under a study on T cells expressing NK-cell markers. That source reports: Template switching by 5'RACE with UMIs generated the TCR beta cDNA.

Material: CD8+ T cells sorted from PBMCs, obtained about 13 days after vaccination. The source of these receptors is a man aged 45 to 65 who received an inactivated influenza vaccine.

This clonotype came up a few times. The rearrangement links TRBV7-9 to TRBJ2-3; 11 bases map to TRBD2. This CDR3 is built from 17 residues. Per the germline V gene, CDR1 is SEHNR and CDR2 is FQNEAQ (reference sequence). J was trimmed by 2 bases and V by 5 bases; bases with no gene match: 9. The DNA of the CDR3 is TGTGCCAGCAGCCACTCACTAGCGGGAGCCTACACAGATACGCAGTATTTT. This translates into CASSHSLAGAYTDTQYF.

The chain combines TRBV2 with TRBJ2-5; D unclear. V lost 6 bases and J 1 base, leaving 15 bases between the germline ends. The CDR3 has 15 residues. Germline V lookup: CDR1 SNHLY, CDR2 FYNNEI. The CDR3, as DNA: TGTGCCAGCAGCGAATGGCCACGAATCCAAGAGACCCAGTACTTC. Its protein is CASSEWPRIQETQYF.

This chain uses TRBV13 with TRBJ2-7; weak D call: TRBD2 (5 bases). The CDR3 has 15 amino acids. CDR1 and CDR2 (germline): PRHDT, FYEKMQ (reference sequence). V gave up 3 bases and J gave up 2 bases, with 14 bases separating them. This CDR3 reads CASSFSVAPTYEQYF. CDR3 nucleotide sequence: TGTGCCAGCAGCTTTAGCGTAGCTCCCACCTACGAGCAGTACTTC. The whole variable domain, filled in from reference TRBV13 and TRBJ2-7, reads AAGVIQSPRHLIKEKRETATLKCYPIPRHDTVYWYQQGPGQDPQFLISFYEKMQSDKGSIPDRFSAQQFSDYHSELNMSSLELGDSALYFCASSFSVAPTYEQYFGPGTRLTVT.

This clonotype was counted between two and nine times. V is TRBV10-3 and J is TRBJ2-6; D is possibly TRBD1 (6 bases). The CDR3 is 19 amino acids. Per germline, CDR1 ENHRY and CDR2 SYGVKD. V was trimmed by 0 bases and J by 0 bases, leaving 15 bases between them. DNA of the CDR3: TGTGCCATCAGTGAGTCGATAGGACAGCCTAGCTCTGGGGCCAACGTCCTGACTTTC. Translation gives CAISESIGQPSSGANVLTF.

The chain links TRBV5-5 to TRBJ1-1; the D gene is possibly TRBD1 (5 bases). Per the germline V gene, CDR1 is SGHKS and CDR2 is YYEKEE (reference sequence). CDR3 length: 14 residues. The V end lost 4 bases, the J end lost 0 bases, and 10 bases lay between the germline ends. The chain's CDR3 is CASSHEQVNTEAFF. For the CDR3, the DNA is TGTGCCAGCAGCCATGAACAGGTGAACACTGAAGCTTTCTTT.

This clonotype appeared many times. The V gene is TRBV7-6, the J gene TRBJ2-3; D is uncertain. Trimming took 0 bases from V and 2 from J, leaving 6 bases between them. Germline-derived CDR1 and CDR2 are SGHVS and FNYEAQ. CDR3 length: 14 residues. This chain's CDR3 is CASSLAPDTDTQYF. The CDR3 nucleotides read TGTGCCAGCAGCTTAGCGCCGGACACAGATACGCAGTATTTT.

This clonotype was observed a few times. The chain links TRBV10-2 to TRBJ2-7; 7 bases fit TRBD1. Germline loops: CDR1 WSHSY, CDR2 SAAADI. The length of the CDR3 is 12 residues. V shed 6 bases and J 3 bases; nucleotides not matched to a gene: 2. CDR3 amino acids: CASSGTVYEQYF. In DNA form, the CDR3 reads TGCGCCAGCAGCGGGACAGTCTACGAGCAGTACTTC.

The V call is TRBV27, the J call TRBJ1-6; 8 positions agree with TRBD1. In germline, CDR1 is MNHEY, CDR2 SMNVEV (reference sequence). The V and J ends lost 6 bases and 9 bases, in that order; junction bases with no gene match: 7. The CDR3 extends over 14 amino acids. CDR3 in DNA: TGTGCCAGCAGAGGACAGGGAAGTATTTCACCCCTCCACTTT. Protein sequence: CASRGQGSISPLHF.

This clonotype was counted a few times. The chain has TRBV29-1 and TRBJ2-2; no clear D gene. From germline, CDR1 is SQVTM and CDR2 ANQGSEA. The V end lost 3 bases, the J end lost 6 bases, and 8 bases lay between the germline ends. The CDR3 has 12 amino acids. CDR3 sequence reads: CSVDSSAGELFF. For the CDR3, the DNA is TGCAGCGTTGATTCCTCGGCCGGGGAGCTGTTTTTT.

This clonotype has a count of ten or more. V gene TRBV3-1 combines with J gene TRBJ2-1, with D hard to call. Looked up from germline, CDR1 is LGHDT and CDR2 is YNNKEL (reference sequence). The V and J ends lost 0 bases and 1 base respectively, with 10 bases between them. CDR3 length: 16 amino acids. CDR3 sequence: CASSQELLQSYNEQFF. The CDR3 region has the DNA TGTGCCAGCAGCCAAGAGCTACTGCAGTCCTACAATGAGCAGTTCTTC.

The CDR3 DNA follows: TGTGCCAGCAGTCCTTCGACATCCTACAATGAGCAGTTCTTC. The encoded protein is CASSPSTSYNEQFF. The chain combines TRBV7-9 with TRBJ2-1; D is uncertain. Germline V lookup: CDR1 SEHNR, CDR2 FQNEAQ (reference sequence). CDR3 size: 14 residues. Trimming cost V 6 bases and J 1 base, with 10 bases left between them.

Regarding this clonotype: The junction departs from the called germline gene at one end, perhaps through a read error. The genes are TRBV11-2 and TRBJ2-7; possible D gene TRBD1, 6 bases. CDR1 is SGHAT and CDR2 is FQNNGV in the germline V gene. There are 12 residues in the CDR3. The DNA for the CDR3 is TGTGCCAGCAGCTTGGTAGGACAGCCGGAGAGGTTC. This encodes CASSLVGQPERF.

The rearrangement links TRBV9 to TRBJ1-5; a weak D match, TRBD1 (5 bases). V was trimmed by 3 bases and J by 6 bases, leaving 13 bases between them. The length of the CDR3 is 14 residues. CDR1 and CDR2 (germline): SGDLS, YYNGEE. The CDR3 nucleotides read TGTGCCAGCAGCGGAGGGGTGAGTGGTCAGCCCCAGCATTTT. Translating it yields CASSGGVSGQPQHF.

On this clonotype: A read error may produce the germline difference seen at one junction end. The rearrangement uses TRBV4-1 and TRBJ2-5; D gene uncertain. Per the germline V gene, CDR1 is MGHRA and CDR2 is YSYEKL. The CDR3 runs to 15 residues. For the CDR3, the DNA is TGCGCCAGCAGCCAAGGAGGATTCAACCAGGAGACCCAGTACTTC. This translates into CASSQGGFNQETQYF.

This clonotype turned up a few times. V is TRBV12-3 or TRBV12-4 and J is TRBJ2-1; 10 bases are a match to TRBD2. V gave up 3 bases and J gave up 8 bases; unmatched junction bases: 7. The CDR3 covers 15 residues. In DNA form, the CDR3 reads TGTGCCAGCAGTTTGCTAGCGGGAGTGCTCGATGAGCAGTTCTTC. This gives the protein CASSLLAGVLDEQFF.

In this sample, this clonotype turned up a few times. The chain combines TRBV4-1 with TRBJ2-2, with TRBD1 matching 11 bases. Germline V gives CDR1 MGHRA, CDR2 YSYEKL. The CDR3 has 18 amino acids. The J segment lost 7 bases and the V segment lost 3 bases, leaving 13 bases of the junction unmatched. This CDR3 is CASSQAGSWTGGIGELFF. CDR3 bases: TGCGCCAGCAGCCAGGCTGGAAGCTGGACAGGGGGCATCGGGGAGCTGTTTTTT.

This clonotype was seen more than once but under ten times. The chain couples TRBV9 to TRBJ2-5, with TRBD2 identical over 8 bases. J gave up 0 bases and V 4 bases, and 17 bases lay outside the gene matches. Germline CDR1 and CDR2: SGDLS and YYNGEE. The CDR3 is 19 residues long. The CDR3, as DNA: TGTGCCAGCAGCCCTTCCCAGCCTCAGGGACTAGGGGACCAAGAGACCCAGTACTTC. Translating gives CASSPSQPQGLGDQETQYF.

The V gene is TRBV7-7, the J gene TRBJ2-7; TRBD2 might be the D (6 bases). The CDR3 covers 14 residues. Germline assignment: CDR1 SSHAT and CDR2 FNYEAQ (reference sequence). Trimming cost V 3 bases and J 4 bases, with 13 bases left between them. CDR3 amino acids: CASSFREKGYEQYF. The DNA for the CDR3 is TGTGCCAGCAGCTTTCGGGAGAAAGGGTACGAGCAGTACTTC.

The chain uses TRBV2 and TRBJ2-7, with TRBD1 matching 9 bases. This CDR3 is 13 amino acids long. J lost 5 bases, V lost 8 bases, and 7 bases had no gene match. CDR1 and CDR2 (germline): SNHLY, FYNNEI. The CDR3 region is CASFQGQGNEQYF. CDR3 sequence (DNA): TGTGCCAGCTTCCAGGGACAGGGAAACGAGCAGTACTTC.

V and J are TRBV3-1 and TRBJ2-5; either TRBD1 or TRBD2 may fit D (5 bases each). V was shortened by 2 bases and J by 5 bases, with 12 bases between the two germline ends. Germline loops: CDR1 LGHDT, CDR2 YNNKEL (reference sequence). CDR3 length: 14 residues. Here the CDR3 DNA reads TGTGCCAGCAGCCAATACGGGACGGGTGAGACCCAGTACTTC. As protein: CASSQYGTGETQYF.